This T cell receptor (beta chain) was captured by sequencing in a study of T cells expressing NK-cell markers (TCRdb year 2020). Looking at the study overall: Under ten donors provided sorted CD3+CD56+NKG2C+, CD3+CD56+NKG2C- and CD3+CD56-NKG2C+ T-cell subsets, whose TCR beta-chain repertoires were profiled. Among the eight sequenced donors, seven were HCMV-seropositive and one was HCMV-seronegative. The study sequenced eight donors, all healthy volunteers chosen at random: three men and five women. Sequencing of the libraries produced 2 x 150 bp reads on Illumina HiSeq 2000/2500, MiSeq or NextSeq. Beyond this particular receptor, the publication reports: Those dominant clonotypes were again the most abundant among CD3+CD56-NKG2C+ cells in four donors, at about 25-65%. In 6 or 7 donors, the dominant CD3+CD56+NKG2C+ clonotypes ranked among the top 10 CD8+ clonotypes, making up 1.0-7.0% of CD8+ T cells. Whether the expanded NKG2C-expressing T cell clones were specific for HCMV antigens remained unclear.

HCMV-specific IgG was detected in serum with a commercial ELISA kit to determine HCMV serostatus. Ficoll density gradient centrifugation was used to isolate peripheral blood mononuclear cells from blood. Reads for this sample came from an Illumina HiSeq 2000. The TCR beta cDNA libraries were made using 5'RACE template switching, a step that added both a universal primer site and unique molecular identifiers. Synthesis of cDNA was primed from the TCR beta constant segment and was followed by two consecutive PCR amplification steps. In the paper's pipeline: Reads were demultiplexed and grouped by UMI with MIGEC, and clonotypes were assembled and quantified with MiTCR. Only TCR cDNA sequences supported by at least two reads were kept to exclude erroneous sequences. Downstream repertoire analysis used the tcR package, and clonotypes were matched across fractions by CDR3 nucleotide sequence plus V segment. VDJmatch was used to annotate antigen specificity against VDJdb, with one amino acid substitution allowed in CDR3. TCRdb reprocessed the public reads and reports one entry per CDR3 protein sequence, without DNA. Here the V and J calls rest on TCRdb's processing, not on the authors' analysis. The sample's own table lists about 550,000 distinct CDR3 sequences. The ten most abundant clones make up under 4.5% of the sample.

Regarding this clonotype: Its antigen remains unidentified.

Sample: blood T cells: a sorted CD56 or NKG2C T cell subset, CD4+ or CD8+ T cells, or bulk PBMC T cells (not recorded which). This receptor was identified in a man aged 18 to 29 in good health. Donor details come from another sample of the same person, matched by shared clones.

The CDR3 region: CSARAGSEQYF. The rearrangement joined TRBV20-1 to TRBJ2-7; as DNA is missing, the TRBD1 call by TCRdb cannot be tested. From cysteine to phenylalanine, the CDR3 is 11 amino acids long. Only the protein is on record. According to the germline V gene (reference sequence), CDR1 reads DFQATT and CDR2 reads SNEGSKA.